The 30 T cell receptor beta chains below were found in one sample sequenced in a study of cytomegalovirus exposure and HLA in healthy donors (dated by TCRdb to 2016 to 2017). Library generation was performed with the immunoSEQ multiplex PCR assay. TCRdb's version of the immuneACCESS table is confined to in-frame rearrangements and falls short of the full clone set. An unresolved V gene accounts for under half of the shortfall where checked; the remainder is of unknown origin. In this sample the table shows some 69,000 clones, roughly 95% of which occur a single time. The biggest ten clones account for roughly 4.3% of the sample. Sequenced material: PBMCs. The receptors were sampled from a woman between 18 and 29 years old in good health and CMV-seropositive.

The chain recombines TRBV5-1 with TRBJ2-2; perhaps TRBD2 as D (6 bases). The V end lost 0 bases, the J end lost 5 bases, and 11 bases lay between the germline ends. CDR1 and CDR2 from the germline V gene are SGHRS and YFSETQ. This CDR3 has 15 amino acids. The chain's CDR3 is CASSLALASTGELFF. DNA for the CDR3: TGCGCCAGCAGCTTGGCCCTAGCGTCTACCGGGGAGCTGTTTTTT.

This clone appeared once. The CDR3 loop reads CASGEETQYF. The DNA of the CDR3 is TGTGCCAGCGGAGAAGAGACCCAGTACTTC. The gene calls are TRBV2 and TRBJ2-5, with D unclear. This CDR3 is 10 amino acids long. In germline, CDR1 is SNHLY, CDR2 FYNNEI. Trimming left V 8 bases short and J 3 bases short, with 4 bases between.

The chain employs TRBV23-1 and TRBJ1-2; the match to TRBD1 covers 7 bases. TRBV23-1 is marked as an open reading frame, function uncertain. V lost 4 bases and J lost 2; bases outside the gene matches: 7. This CDR3 contains 15 residues. CDR3 sequence reads: CASSPPHRGNYGYTF. CDR3 coding DNA: TGCGCCAGCAGTCCGCCGCACAGGGGAAACTATGGCTACACCTTC.

The rearrangement joins TRBV6-5 to TRBJ2-4; D is uncertain. Germline lookup yields CDR1 MNHEY and CDR2 SVGAGI. The CDR3 sequence is 13 residues long. Trimming removed 7 bases from V and 0 bases from J, with 7 bases in between. CDR3 in amino acids: CASKEQAKNIQYF. DNA of the CDR3: TGTGCCAGCAAGGAGCAAGCCAAAAACATTCAGTACTTC.

The chain employs TRBV10-2 and TRBJ2-3; 13 nucleotides match TRBD2. Germline V CDR1 and CDR2: WSHSY, SAAADI. The CDR3 has 17 residues. J gave up 4 bases and V 3 bases, and 7 bases lay outside the gene matches. CDR3: CASSDMTSGRNADTQYF. The CDR3 region has the DNA TGCGCCAGCAGTGATATGACTAGCGGGAGGAACGCAGATACGCAGTATTTT.

This rearrangement joins TRBV29-1 to TRBJ2-1, with 14 positions matching TRBD2. The germline gives CDR1 SQVTM, CDR2 ANQGSEA. The CDR3 is 15 amino acids. V was pared by 3 bases and J by 6 bases, with 4 bases of the junction left unmatched. DNA of the CDR3: TGCAGCGTTGACTGGGGACTAGCGGGGGCCAATGAGCAGTTCTTC. Its translation is CSVDWGLAGANEQFF.

This clone showed up just once. The CDR3 DNA follows: TGCGCCAGCAGCTTGGACGGGGGAAAGTACAATGAGCAGTTCTTC. Its protein product is CASSLDGGKYNEQFF. The rearrangement joins TRBV5-1 to TRBJ2-1, with a tentative D call TRBD2 (6 bases). This CDR3 spans 15 amino acids. The V and J ends lost 0 bases and 4 bases respectively, with 11 bases between them. Germline V lookup: CDR1 SGHRS, CDR2 YFSETQ.

J is TRBJ1-2 and V is TRBV5-3; 11 bases align to TRBD1. TRBV5-3 is marked as an open reading frame, function uncertain. This CDR3 spans 15 amino acids. Germline trimming cut 3 bases from V and 8 bases from J; bases unmatched to any gene: 9. The CDR3 sequence: CARSWLKGQGGGYTF. The CDR3, as DNA: TGTGCCAGAAGCTGGCTTAAGGGACAGGGGGGAGGCTACACCTTC.

The chain employs TRBV5-1 and TRBJ2-5, with 7 positions matching TRBD1. The germline V gene encodes CDR1 SGHRS and CDR2 YFSETQ. Unmatched junction bases numbered 9, after V lost 2 bases and J lost 5 bases. CDR3 length: 15 residues. The CDR3 DNA sequence: TGCGCCAGCAGCTTTCTCACAGGGGTAATGGAGACCCAGTACTTC. This translates into CASSFLTGVMETQYF.

This chain links TRBV6-6 with TRBJ2-7, with TRBD2 identical over 10 bases. CDR3 length: 15 amino acids. The V gene's germline CDR1 is MNHNY and CDR2 SVGAGI (reference sequence). V gave up 1 base and J gave up 4 bases; unmatched junction bases: 4. The CDR3: CASSYFLAGEYEQYF. The CDR3 DNA is TGTGCCAGCAGTTACTTCCTAGCGGGAGAATACGAGCAGTACTTC.

CDR3 loop: CSVMDRGLYSEQYF. In DNA, the CDR3 is TGCAGCGTCATGGACAGGGGGTTATACAGCGAGCAGTACTTC. The genes are TRBV29-1 and TRBJ2-7; 10 bases are a match to TRBD1. The CDR3 extends over 14 amino acids. Germline CDR1 is SQVTM and CDR2 is ANQGSEA. The V and J ends lost 6 bases and 6 bases, in that order; junction bases with no gene match: 11.

V gene TRBV5-6 combines with J gene TRBJ2-6; 7 nucleotides line up with TRBD1. The CDR3 is 19 residues long. V lost 3 bases to trimming and J lost 0 bases; unmatched junction nucleotides: 12. From germline, CDR1 is SGHDT and CDR2 YYEEEE. CDR3 bases: TGTGCCAGCAGCTCAAGGAGACAGGGAAATTCCTCTGGGGCCAACGTCCTGACTTTC. It codes for CASSSRRQGNSSGANVLTF. Looking up the rest from reference TRBV5-6 and TRBJ2-6 gives the full variable domain: DAGVTQSPTHLIKTRGQQVTLRCSPKSGHDTVSWYQQALGQGPQFIFQYYEEEERQRGNFPDRFSGHQFPNYSSELNVNALLLGDSALYLCASSSRRQGNSSGANVLTFGAGSRLTVL.

This clone was recorded once. The DNA of the CDR3 is TGTGCCAGCAGCTTGTGGGGGCGGTCTTACGAGCAGTACTTC. Its protein is CASSLWGRSYEQYF. The chain couples TRBV5-4 to TRBJ2-7; a weak D match, TRBD1 (6 bases). The germline V gene encodes CDR1 SGHNT and CDR2 YYREEE (reference sequence). This CDR3 region has 14 residues. Trimming left V 1 base short and J 4 bases short, with 12 bases between.

The chain uses TRBV2 and TRBJ1-2; tentatively, D is TRBD1 (5 bases). The CDR3 is 9 residues long. CDR1 and CDR2 (germline): SNHLY, FYNNEI. V was cut by 8 bases and J by 8 bases, with 6 bases left in between. CDR3 nucleotides: TGTGCCAGCGGGGGGGGCTACACCTTC. Translation gives CASGGGYTF.

The rearrangement links TRBV29-1 to TRBJ2-2; 8 positions agree with TRBD2. This CDR3 region has 14 residues. The V gene end was trimmed by 5 bases and the J gene end by 4 bases; junction bases not matched to a gene: 6. Per the germline V gene, CDR1 is SQVTM and CDR2 is ANQGSEA. DNA for the CDR3: TGCAGCGTTCGCGCGGGAGGAGTCACCGGGGAGCTGTTTTTT. Translating gives CSVRAGGVTGELFF.

The V call is TRBV7-2, the J call TRBJ2-4; 7 bases are shared with TRBD2. The CDR3 totals 15 residues. CDR1 is SGHTA, CDR2 FQGNSA, per germline. V dropped 5 bases and J dropped 9; count of bases not matched to a gene: 13. CDR3 nucleotides: TGTGCCAGCAGCCCCCCCACTAGCGTCGGATCCATTCAGTACTTC. This translates into CASSPPTSVGSIQYF.

The genes are TRBV6-6 and TRBJ2-1, with 10 bases identical to TRBD2. Germline V gene sequence: CDR1 MNHNY, CDR2 SVGAGI (reference sequence). V shed 7 bases and J 6 bases; nucleotides not matched to a gene: 9. CDR3 length equals 15 residues. DNA for the CDR3: TGTGCCAGCATCCTGAGCGGGAGGGCCGTCAATGAGCAGTTCTTC. Amino acid sequence: CASILSGRAVNEQFF.

The count of this clone is one. The chain is built from TRBV9 and TRBJ2-6; 10 bases agree with TRBD1. The CDR3 consists of 19 residues. Losses at the gene ends were 3 bases for V and 4 bases for J; bases not matched to a gene: 13. Germline loops: CDR1 SGDLS, CDR2 YYNGEE. The CDR3 DNA follows: TGTGCCAGCAGCGGATCCGGGACAGGGGTGCCCTCAGGGGCCAACGTCCTGACTTTC. This codes for CASSGSGTGVPSGANVLTF. Supplemented by reference TRBV9 and TRBJ2-6, the full variable domain reads DSGVTQTPKHLITATGQRVTLRCSPRSGDLSVYWYQQSLDQGLQFLIQYYNGEERAKGNILERFSAQQFPDLHSELNLSSLELGDSALYFCASSGSGTGVPSGANVLTFGAGSRLTVL.

The rearrangement links TRBV4-3 to TRBJ2-7; no clear D. Germline V lookup: CDR1 LGHNA, CDR2 YSLEER. The CDR3 has 13 amino acids. V was cut by 4 bases and J by 3 bases, with 10 bases left in between. CDR3 sequence: CASSPYSGYEQYF. The CDR3 DNA sequence: TGCGCCAGCAGCCCTTACTCGGGCTACGAGCAGTACTTC.

V is TRBV15 and J is TRBJ2-1; tentative D call: TRBD2 (6 bases). Germline V gives CDR1 LNHNV, CDR2 YYDKDF (reference sequence). Trimming removed 5 bases from V and 3 bases from J, with 11 bases in between. This CDR3 is built from 14 residues. For the CDR3, the DNA is TGTGCCACCAGCTCTAGACTAGTCTACAATGAGCAGTTCTTC. Its protein product is CATSSRLVYNEQFF.

This chain links TRBV7-9 with TRBJ2-7; TRBD1 might be the D (5 bases). Germline CDR1 is SEHNR and CDR2 is FQNEAQ (reference sequence). V lost 3 bases, J lost 3 bases, and 12 bases lay in between. The length of the CDR3 is 14 residues. The CDR3 nucleotides are TGTGCCAGCAGCTTCCCTATCCAGGGCTACGAGCAGTACTTC. Translation: CASSFPIQGYEQYF.

The chain recombines TRBV19 with TRBJ1-2, with D possibly being TRBD1 (5 bases). Germline V gives CDR1 LNHDA, CDR2 SQIVND (reference sequence). The V gene lost 5 bases and the J gene lost 5 bases, with 9 bases spanning the gap. The CDR3 is 12 amino acids. Here the CDR3 reads CASSQGGYGYTF. CDR3 coding DNA: TGTGCCAGTAGTCAGGGAGGGTATGGCTACACCTTC.

The chain carries TRBV7-2 and TRBJ2-3; D possibly corresponds to TRBD2 (6 bases). The CDR3 has 15 amino acids. V was pared by 1 base and J by 0 bases, with 8 bases between. In germline, CDR1 is SGHTA, CDR2 FQGNSA. DNA for the CDR3: TGTGCCAGCAGCTTAGTAGCGGTAAGCACAGATACGCAGTATTTT. This encodes CASSLVAVSTDTQYF.

The chain uses TRBV7-2 and TRBJ2-1, with D possibly being TRBD2 (5 bases). CDR1 and CDR2 (germline): SGHTA, FQGNSA. The ends were cut back, 1 base at V and 4 bases at J, with 11 bases in the middle. The CDR3 has 15 residues. CDR3 residues: CASSLESTSYNEQFF. CDR3 sequence (DNA): TGTGCCAGCAGCTTAGAAAGTACTAGTTACAATGAGCAGTTCTTC.

The rearrangement joins TRBV5-4 to TRBJ2-3; D possibly corresponds to TRBD1 (5 bases). This CDR3 has 15 residues. V was cut by 1 base and J by 0 bases, with 9 bases left in between. CDR1 is SGHNT, CDR2 YYREEE, per germline (reference sequence). The CDR3 bases are TGTGCCAGCAGCTTGCAGGGTACCAGCACAGATACGCAGTATTTT. Its translation is CASSLQGTSTDTQYF.

This chain uses TRBV6-5 with TRBJ2-7; the match to TRBD1 covers 8 bases. V lost 2 bases to trimming and J lost 3 bases; unmatched junction nucleotides: 3. CDR1 and CDR2 (germline): MNHEY, SVGAGI. The CDR3 sequence is 14 residues long. The chain's CDR3 is CASSYGRGRYEQYF. The CDR3 nucleotides are TGTGCCAGCAGTTACGGCAGGGGGCGCTACGAGCAGTACTTC.

This clone showed up just once. The CDR3 reads CASSLAGLSYEQYF. CDR3 nucleotides: TGTGCCAGCAGCTTAGCGGGACTCTCCTACGAGCAGTACTTC. The rearrangement uses TRBV7-9 and TRBJ2-7, with D possibly matching TRBD2 (6 bases). Per the germline V gene, CDR1 is SEHNR and CDR2 is FQNEAQ (reference sequence). Deletions cut 0 bases from V and 0 bases from J, with 6 bases between. The CDR3 has 14 residues. Using reference TRBV7-9 and TRBJ2-7 for the parts outside the CDR3, the full variable domain is DTGVSQNPRHKITKRGQNVTFRCDPISEHNRLYWYRQTLGQGPEFLTYFQNEAQLEKSRLLSDRFSAERPKGSFSTLEIQRTEQGDSAMYLCASSLAGLSYEQYFGPGTRLTVT.

The chain is built from TRBV27 and TRBJ2-1; TRBD2 matches 8 bases. This CDR3 is built from 17 residues. Germline CDR1 reads MNHEY; CDR2 reads SMNVEV (reference sequence). Trimming cost V 2 bases and J 3 bases; bases outside gene matches: 9. The CDR3 DNA follows: TGTGCCAGCAGTTTACGGGTCGGGAGGGGAGGCTACAATGAGCAGTTCTTC. It codes for CASSLRVGRGGYNEQFF.

V and J are TRBV27 and TRBJ2-3; TRBD2 matches 8 bases. This CDR3 contains 17 residues. Unmatched junction bases numbered 7, after V lost 0 bases and J lost 2 bases. Germline CDR1 and CDR2: MNHEY and SMNVEV (reference sequence). The CDR3 region is CASSLSRKTSATDTQYF. As DNA, the CDR3 is TGTGCCAGCAGTTTATCGAGGAAGACTAGCGCCACAGATACGCAGTATTTT.

V is TRBV19 and J is TRBJ2-2, with 8 bases fitting TRBD1. The CDR3 loop spans 15 amino acids. V was pared by 5 bases and J by 3 bases, with 5 bases of the junction left unmatched. Germline V gene sequence: CDR1 LNHDA, CDR2 SQIVND (reference sequence). CDR3 loop: CASSPHRGDTGELFF. The CDR3, as DNA: TGTGCCAGTAGTCCACACAGGGGGGACACCGGGGAGCTGTTTTTT.